The clone carrying this T cell receptor beta chain was found a few times. This sample is drawn from a study of blood T cell repertoires in COVID-19. Measured with immunoSEQ multiplex PCR; TCRdb has only the in-frame clones, and not every one. This table holds 110,000 to 150,000 clones, approximately 84% found once. The CDR3 loop spans 15 amino acids. Per germline, CDR1 MRHNA and CDR2 SNTAGT. V shed 2 bases, J shed 4 bases, and the junction held 0 bases outside the gene matches. The sequenced material came from peripheral blood. The chain links TRBV6-4 to TRBJ2-3; 13 bases line up with TRBD2. The clonotype originates from a human donor in a cohort sampled during active COVID-19. The CDR3 DNA reads as TGTGCCAGCAGTGACACTAGCGGGGGGGCAGATACGCAGTATTTT. Its protein is CASSDTSGGADTQYF.